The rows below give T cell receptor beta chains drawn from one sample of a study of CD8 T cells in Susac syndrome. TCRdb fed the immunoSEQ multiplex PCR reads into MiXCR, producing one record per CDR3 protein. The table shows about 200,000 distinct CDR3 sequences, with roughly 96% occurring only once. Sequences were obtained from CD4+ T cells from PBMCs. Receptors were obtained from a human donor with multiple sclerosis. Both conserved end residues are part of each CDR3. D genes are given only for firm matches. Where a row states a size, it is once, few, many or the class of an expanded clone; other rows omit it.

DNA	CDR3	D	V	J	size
TGTGCCAGCAGTGTGCGGTACAATGAGCAGTTCTTC	CASSVRYNEQFF	NA	TRBV2	TRBJ2-1	NA
TGTGCCAGCAGTTCCCCGCTTCGGGGGTTGAGGACCCAGTACTTC	CASSSPLRGLRTQYF	NA	TRBV6-2/TRBV6-3	TRBJ2-5	NA
TGCAGTGCTAGAGCTGGGGATCAGCCCCAGCATTTT	CSARAGDQPQHF	NA	TRBV20-1	TRBJ1-5	NA
TGCGCCAGCAGGCCTAGCGGGAACAATGAGCAGTTCTTC	CASRPSGNNEQFF	TRBD2	TRBV5-1	TRBJ2-1	once
TGCAGTGCTTCAAGCGGGCCCAATGACGAGCAGTACTTC	CSASSGPNDEQYF	NA	TRBV20-1	TRBJ2-7	NA
TGCGGGGGAGGCAGGGGCCTTGAGCAGTACTTC	CGGGRGLEQYF	NA	TRBV20-1	TRBJ2-7	once
TGTGCCAGTAGTATACTCCCCGCTACAGGGATCTATGGCTACACCTTC	CASSILPATGIYGYTF	NA	TRBV19	TRBJ1-2	NA
TGTGCCAGCAGCCTAGCGGGGGGGACCTACAATGAGCAGTTCTTC	CASSLAGGTYNEQFF	TRBD2	TRBV12-3/TRBV12-4	TRBJ2-1	NA
TGCAGTGCCCCTGGACAGGGCCGCACCGGGGAGCTGTTTTTT	CSAPGQGRTGELFF	TRBD1	TRBV20-1	TRBJ2-2	NA
TGTGCCTCGGGGCGATTCGGGCCGAAGGCCGATCAGCCCCAGCATTTT	CASGRFGPKADQPQHF	NA	TRBV6-1	TRBJ1-5	NA
TGTGCCAGCAGCTTTAAAGCCTCTAACTATGGCTACACCTTC	CASSFKASNYGYTF	NA	TRBV5-4	TRBJ1-2	NA
TGTGCCAGCTCACCCCGCGAGGGAGGGACTGAAGCTTTCTTT	CASSPREGGTEAFF	NA	TRBV18	TRBJ1-1	NA
TGTGCCAGCAGCTCGGTGACTTCACACGCCTACGAGCAGTACTTC	CASSSVTSHAYEQYF	NA	TRBV7-9	TRBJ2-7	NA
TGTGCCAGCAGCTTAGCTTACAGCTCTGGGGCCAACGTCCTGACTTTC	CASSLAYSSGANVLTF	NA	TRBV7-2	TRBJ2-6	few
TGTGCCAGCAGTGAAGTCTCTAGTACAGATACGCAGTATTTT	CASSEVSSTDTQYF	NA	TRBV2	TRBJ2-3	NA
TGTGCCAGCAGTTTATCGGACGGGGAGCAGTTCTTC	CASSLSDGEQFF	NA	TRBV27	TRBJ2-1	once
TGTGCCAGCAGTGGGGGATCCGACGAGCAGTACTTC	CASSGGSDEQYF	NA	TRBV2	TRBJ2-7	NA
TGTGCCAGCAGTTACTGGAACGATAATTCACCCCTCCACTTT	CASSYWNDNSPLHF	NA	TRBV6-5	TRBJ1-6	NA
TGTGCCTGGAGTGTACAGGGGGGCTACACCTTC	CAWSVQGGYTF	TRBD1	TRBV30	TRBJ1-2	NA
TGTGCCTGGAGTGGATCAGGACAGGGGATTATCACCGGGGAGCTGTTTTTT	CAWSGSGQGIITGELFF	TRBD1	TRBV30	TRBJ2-2	NA
TGCAGCGCAGTGGGACAGGGGAACTACGAGCAGTACTTC	CSAVGQGNYEQYF	TRBD1	TRBV29-1	TRBJ2-7	NA
TGCAGCGCCACGGGACAGGGGGTTTCTACTGAAGCTTTCTTT	CSATGQGVSTEAFF	TRBD1	TRBV29-1	TRBJ1-1	once
TGTGCCAGCAGCCAGCGGTACACTGAAGCTTTCTTT	CASSQRYTEAFF	NA	TRBV3-1	TRBJ1-1	NA
TGCAGTGCTAGTCAGCGGGGGGCCGGCTACGAGCAGTACTTC	CSASQRGAGYEQYF	TRBD2	TRBV20-1	TRBJ2-7	NA
TGTGCCAGCAGTCGAAGGGCTAACTATGGCTACACCTTC	CASSRRANYGYTF	NA	TRBV25-1	TRBJ1-2	NA
TGCGCCAGCAGCTTGGAACCCGTTAAGGAAGAGACCCAGTACTTC	CASSLEPVKEETQYF	NA	TRBV5-1	TRBJ2-5	NA
TGTGCCAGCAGTGAGCCTAGCGGCCCGGGAGATACGCAGTATTTT	CASSEPSGPGDTQYF	TRBD2	TRBV25-1	TRBJ2-3	NA
TGTGCCAGTAGTCAGACCGACGGAGAGACCCAGTACTTC	CASSQTDGETQYF	NA	TRBV19	TRBJ2-5	NA
TGTGCCAGCAGCCCAATGGGGACAAATCAAGAGACCCAGTACTTC	CASSPMGTNQETQYF	NA	TRBV7-2	TRBJ2-5	NA
TGCAGCTTTAAATGGACAGTCAACACTGAAGCTTTCTTT	CSFKWTVNTEAFF	NA	TRBV29-1	TRBJ1-1	NA
TGTGCCACCAGCAGAGCGGGAGCAGGCAATGAGCAGTTCTTC	CATSRAGAGNEQFF	NA	TRBV15	TRBJ2-1	NA
TGTGCCTGGAGTGTTCAGGGACTCTCCATCGGGGCCGGGGAGCTGTTTTTT	CAWSVQGLSIGAGELFF	NA	TRBV30	TRBJ2-2	NA
TGCAGTACTAGGCTGGGAACAGGGAATGGCTACACCTTC	CSTRLGTGNGYTF	NA	TRBV20-1	TRBJ1-2	NA
TGTGCCAGCAGGCGGGGCACAGATACGCAGTATTTT	CASRRGTDTQYF	NA	TRBV2	TRBJ2-3	NA
TGTGCCAGCAGCTTACAGGGGATGAATCAGCCCCAGCATTTT	CASSLQGMNQPQHF	NA	TRBV7-9	TRBJ1-5	NA